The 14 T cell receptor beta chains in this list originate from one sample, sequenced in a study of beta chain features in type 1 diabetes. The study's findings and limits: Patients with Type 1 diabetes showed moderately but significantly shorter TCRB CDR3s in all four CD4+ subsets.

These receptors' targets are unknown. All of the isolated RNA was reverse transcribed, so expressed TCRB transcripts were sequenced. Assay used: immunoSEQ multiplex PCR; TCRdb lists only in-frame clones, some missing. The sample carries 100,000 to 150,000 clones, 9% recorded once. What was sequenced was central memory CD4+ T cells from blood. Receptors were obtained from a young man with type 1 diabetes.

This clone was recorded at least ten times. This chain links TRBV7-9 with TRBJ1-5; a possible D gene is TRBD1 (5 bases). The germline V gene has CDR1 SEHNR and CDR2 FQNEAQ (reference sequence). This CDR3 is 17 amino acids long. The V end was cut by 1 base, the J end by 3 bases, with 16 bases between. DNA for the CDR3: TGTGCCAGCAGCTTAGTGGGAGGGGCAGGAGTCAATCAGCCCCAGCATTTT. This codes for CASSLVGGAGVNQPQHF.

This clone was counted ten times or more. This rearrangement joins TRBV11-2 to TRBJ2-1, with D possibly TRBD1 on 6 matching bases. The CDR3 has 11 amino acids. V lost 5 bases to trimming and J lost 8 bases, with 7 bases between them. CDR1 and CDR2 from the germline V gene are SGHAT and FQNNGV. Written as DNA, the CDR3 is TGTGCCAGCAGCGGACAGCATGAGCAGTTCTTC. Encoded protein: CASSGQHEQFF. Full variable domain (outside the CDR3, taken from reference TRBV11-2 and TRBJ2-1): EAGVAQSPRYKIIEKRQSVAFWCNPISGHATLYWYQQILGQGPKLLIQFQNNGVVDDSQLPKDRFSAERLKGVDSTLKIQPAKLEDSAVYLCASSGQHEQFFGPGTRLTVL.

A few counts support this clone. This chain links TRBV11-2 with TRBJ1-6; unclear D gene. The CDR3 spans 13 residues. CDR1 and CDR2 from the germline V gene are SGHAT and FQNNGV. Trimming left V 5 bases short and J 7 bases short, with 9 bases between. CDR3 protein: CASSPDFNSPLHF. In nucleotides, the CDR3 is TGTGCCAGCAGCCCTGACTTCAATTCACCCCTCCACTTT.

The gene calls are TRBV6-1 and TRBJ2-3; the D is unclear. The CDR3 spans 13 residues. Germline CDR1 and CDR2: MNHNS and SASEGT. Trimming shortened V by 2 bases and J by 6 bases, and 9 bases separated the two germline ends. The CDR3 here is CASSELNYDTQYF. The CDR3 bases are TGTGCCAGCAGTGAATTAAACTATGATACGCAGTATTTT.

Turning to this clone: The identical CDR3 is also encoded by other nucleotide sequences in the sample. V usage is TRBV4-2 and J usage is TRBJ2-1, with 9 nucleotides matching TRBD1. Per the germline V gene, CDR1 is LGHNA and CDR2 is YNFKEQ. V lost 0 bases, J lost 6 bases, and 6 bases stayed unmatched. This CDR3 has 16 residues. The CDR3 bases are TGTGCCAGCAGCCAAGATGGGGGACAGGGTTTCAATGAGCAGTTCTTC. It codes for CASSQDGGQGFNEQFF.

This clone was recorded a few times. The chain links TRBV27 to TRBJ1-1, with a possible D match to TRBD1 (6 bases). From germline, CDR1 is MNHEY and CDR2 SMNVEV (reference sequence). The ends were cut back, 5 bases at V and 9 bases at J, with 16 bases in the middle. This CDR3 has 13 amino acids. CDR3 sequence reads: CASSRGAESQAFF. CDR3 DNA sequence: TGTGCCAGCAGTCGGGGGGCCGAATCCCAAGCTTTCTTT.

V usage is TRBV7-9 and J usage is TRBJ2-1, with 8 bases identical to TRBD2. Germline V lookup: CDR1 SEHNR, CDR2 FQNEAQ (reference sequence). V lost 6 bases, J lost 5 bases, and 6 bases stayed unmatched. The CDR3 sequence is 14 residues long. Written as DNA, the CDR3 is TGTGCCAGCAGGAGCGGGGGATACAACAATGAGCAGTTCTTC. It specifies CASRSGGYNNEQFF.

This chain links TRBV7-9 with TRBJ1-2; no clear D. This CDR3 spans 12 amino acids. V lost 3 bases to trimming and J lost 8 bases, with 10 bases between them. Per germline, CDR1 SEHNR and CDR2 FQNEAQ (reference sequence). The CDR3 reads CASSFEGRGYTF. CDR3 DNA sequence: TGTGCCAGCAGCTTTGAGGGAAGGGGCTACACCTTC.

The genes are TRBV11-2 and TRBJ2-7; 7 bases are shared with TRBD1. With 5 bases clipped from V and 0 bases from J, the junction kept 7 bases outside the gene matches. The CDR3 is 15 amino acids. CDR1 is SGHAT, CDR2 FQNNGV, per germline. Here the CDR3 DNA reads TGTGCCAGCAGCGTTTTACAGGGGAGCTCCTACGAGCAGTACTTC. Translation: CASSVLQGSSYEQYF.

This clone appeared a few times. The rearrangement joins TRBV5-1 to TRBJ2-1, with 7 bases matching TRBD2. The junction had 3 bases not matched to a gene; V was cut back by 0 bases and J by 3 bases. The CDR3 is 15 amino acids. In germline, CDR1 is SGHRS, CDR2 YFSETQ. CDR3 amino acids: CASSLVTGGYNEQFF. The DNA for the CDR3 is TGCGCCAGCAGCTTGGTTACGGGGGGCTACAATGAGCAGTTCTTC. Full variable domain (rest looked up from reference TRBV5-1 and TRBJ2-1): KAGVTQTPRYLIKTRGQQVTLSCSPISGHRSVSWYQQTPGQGLQFLFEYFSETQRNKGNFPGRFSGRQFSNSRSEMNVSTLELGDSALYLCASSLVTGGYNEQFFGPGTRLTVL.

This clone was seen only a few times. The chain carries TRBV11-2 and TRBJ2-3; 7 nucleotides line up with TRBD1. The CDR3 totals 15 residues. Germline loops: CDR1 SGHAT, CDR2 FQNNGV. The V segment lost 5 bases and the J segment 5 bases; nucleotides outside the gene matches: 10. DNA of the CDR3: TGTGCCAGCAGCCAGGGGGACAGCGAGAGAGATACGCAGTATTTT. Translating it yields CASSQGDSERDTQYF.

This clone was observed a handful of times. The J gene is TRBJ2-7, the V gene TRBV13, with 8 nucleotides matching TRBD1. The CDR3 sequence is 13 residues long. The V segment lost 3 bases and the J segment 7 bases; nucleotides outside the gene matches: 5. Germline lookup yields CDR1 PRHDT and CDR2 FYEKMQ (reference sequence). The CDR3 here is CASSFRGPGEQYF. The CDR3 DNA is TGTGCCAGCAGCTTCAGGGGGCCTGGAGAGCAGTACTTC.

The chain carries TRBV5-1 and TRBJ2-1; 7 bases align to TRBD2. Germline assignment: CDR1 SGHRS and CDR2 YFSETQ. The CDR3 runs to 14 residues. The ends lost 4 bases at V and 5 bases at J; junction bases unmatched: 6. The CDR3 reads CASSAGRVNNEQFF. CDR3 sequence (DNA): TGCGCCAGCAGCGCGGGGAGGGTGAACAATGAGCAGTTCTTC.

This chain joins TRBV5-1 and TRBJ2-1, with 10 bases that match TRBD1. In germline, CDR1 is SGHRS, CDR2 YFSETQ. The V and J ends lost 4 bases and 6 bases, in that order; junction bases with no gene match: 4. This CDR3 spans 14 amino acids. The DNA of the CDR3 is TGCGCCAGCAGCCCGGGACAGGGGATCAATGAGCAGTTCTTC. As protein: CASSPGQGINEQFF.